Reported below is one T cell receptor (beta chain). Trimming left V 5 bases short and J 2 bases short, with 7 bases between. Germline CDR1 WSHSY, CDR2 SAAADI. This CDR3 comprises 12 residues. These data belong to a study of CD8 T cells in Susac syndrome. The authors sequenced TCR beta from blood CD8+ and CD4+ T cells. Healthy donors, matched for age and sex, constituted the control group. Random hexamers were used to reverse transcribe the RNA input (roughly 0.5 to 1 ug). Multiplex immunoSEQ PCR targeted 54 Vbeta and 13 Jbeta TCR beta segments. TCRdb analysed the immunoSEQ multiplex PCR reads with MiXCR anew, one entry per CDR3 protein. The table includes 100,000 to 150,000 distinct CDR3 sequences, about 95% detected once.

The V call is TRBV10-2, the J call TRBJ2-7; the D is unclear. The source material was CD4+ T cells from PBMCs. The sequence came from a human donor in good health. For the CDR3, the DNA is TGCGCCAGCAGTCCTCCCCCCTACGAGCAGTACTTC. As protein: CASSPPPYEQYF.